This entry features one T cell receptor (beta chain) sequence. This specimen comes from a study of T cells in narcolepsy. TCRdb's table, derived via immunoSEQ multiplex PCR, lists solely in-frame clones and lacks some. The sample has about 27,000 clones, 79% seen once. The material sequenced was memory (CD45RA-) CD4+ T cells from blood. This clonotype originated in a human donor in good health.

CDR3 residues: CASSYRYPTDTQYF. The CDR3 DNA follows: TGTGCCAGCAGTTACAGGTATCCCACAGATACGCAGTATTTT. V and J are TRBV6-5 and TRBJ2-3, with D unresolved. Germline V lookup: CDR1 MNHEY, CDR2 SVGAGI. Trimming left V 2 bases short and J 2 bases short, with 8 bases between. The CDR3 has 14 amino acids.